A single sample gave rise to the 6 T cell receptor beta chains below, sequenced in a study of shared clonotypes between healthy human individuals. Sequencing used immunoSEQ multiplex PCR; TCRdb keeps in-frame clones, though not all of them. This table has millions of clones, more than 90% appearing once. Sequencing input: naive CD4+ T cells sorted from blood. Subset of the sample: CD45RA+ positively selected. Receptor source: a young man in good health.

The CDR3, as DNA: TGTGCCAGCAGCACACGACTAGCACGAGACACAGATACGCAGTATTTT. This codes for CASSTRLARDTDTQYF. J is TRBJ2-3 and V is TRBV7-8; TRBD2 matches at 7 bases. The germline V gene has CDR1 SGHVS and CDR2 FQNEAQ. The V segment lost 5 bases and the J segment 2 bases; nucleotides outside the gene matches: 10. CDR3 size: 16 residues.

The chain recombines TRBV30 with TRBJ2-7; D uncertain. V was pared by 4 bases and J by 4 bases, with 8 bases between. This CDR3 has 11 amino acids. Germline CDR1 and CDR2: GTSNPN and SVGIG (reference sequence). CDR3 in amino acids: CAWIWKYEQYF. The CDR3 nucleotides read TGTGCCTGGATATGGAAGTACGAGCAGTACTTC.

The chain uses TRBV30 and TRBJ1-1; possibly TRBD1 for D (6 bases). The CDR3 covers 15 residues. The germline gives CDR1 GTSNPN, CDR2 SVGIG (reference sequence). The V end lost 0 bases, the J end lost 3 bases, and 14 bases lay between the germline ends. The CDR3: CAWSVWRGADTEAFF. The CDR3 nucleotides are TGTGCCTGGAGTGTATGGCGGGGGGCGGACACTGAAGCTTTCTTT.

The chain combines TRBV13 with TRBJ1-3; D not resolved. Germline CDR1 reads PRHDT; CDR2 reads FYEKMQ (reference sequence). The CDR3 contains 14 residues. The V gene lost 3 bases and the J gene lost 4 bases, with 10 bases spanning the gap. The CDR3 region is CASSFEPRGNTIYF. The CDR3 bases are TGTGCCAGCAGCTTCGAGCCACGGGGAAACACCATATATTTT.

The chain is built from TRBV19 and TRBJ2-7; 8 positions agree with TRBD1. V was clipped by 4 bases and J by 6 bases; unmatched bases: 11. The CDR3 is made up of 15 amino acids. Germline CDR1 and CDR2: LNHDA and SQIVND (reference sequence). The CDR3 here is CASSTRTGNNAEQYF. As DNA, the CDR3 is TGTGCCAGTAGTACTCGGACAGGGAATAACGCCGAGCAGTACTTC.

The genes are TRBV30 and TRBJ1-6; D gene unclear. This CDR3 is built from 17 residues. The V gene lost 0 bases and the J gene lost 6 bases, with 18 bases spanning the gap. CDR1 is GTSNPN and CDR2 is SVGIG in the germline V gene (reference sequence). The CDR3 sequence: CAWSVWSSSILNSPLHF. The CDR3 nucleotides read TGTGCCTGGAGTGTATGGTCGTCCAGTATTCTTAATTCACCCCTCCACTTT.